What follows are 17 T cell receptor beta chains derived from one specimen sequenced in a study of cytomegalovirus exposure and HLA in healthy donors. Use of 60 Vbeta and 13 Jbeta primers characterized the PCR. Some clones are missing from TCRdb's copy, which holds only in-frame ones; the method was immunoSEQ multiplex PCR. Of 150,000 to 200,000 clones detected, more than 75% appear once; the ten largest clones hold 1.5% to 2%. Sequencing used PBMCs. These receptors originate from a woman under 30 in good health and CMV-seronegative.

The V call is TRBV28, the J call TRBJ2-2; D is unclear. Looked up from germline, CDR1 is MDHEN and CDR2 is SYDVKM. The CDR3 extends over 15 amino acids. Deletions cut 3 bases from V and 0 bases from J, with 8 bases between. In DNA form, the CDR3 reads TGTGCCAGCAGTTTTGGCCAGGCGAACACCGGGGAGCTGTTTTTT. Translated: CASSFGQANTGELFF.

The rearrangement joins TRBV7-9 to TRBJ2-7; D gene uncertain. Trimming left V 4 bases short and J 3 bases short, with 16 bases between. This CDR3 spans 15 amino acids. Germline CDR1 is SEHNR and CDR2 is FQNEAQ (reference sequence). This chain's CDR3 is CASSSPRPDNYEQYF. The CDR3 DNA sequence: TGTGCCAGCAGCTCCCCCCGCCCTGACAACTACGAGCAGTACTTC.

This rearrangement joins TRBV2 to TRBJ1-5, with 11 bases identical to TRBD1. Germline CDR1 is SNHLY and CDR2 is FYNNEI. With V trimmed by 4 bases and J by 0 bases, 14 bases remained unmatched. The CDR3 is 20 amino acids. DNA for the CDR3: TGTGCCAGCAGTGTGGCCGGGACAGGGGGACCTTTATATAGCAATCAGCCCCAGCATTTT. Amino acids: CASSVAGTGGPLYSNQPQHF.

V is TRBV4-1 and J is TRBJ2-7; tentatively, D is TRBD1 (5 bases). The CDR3 has 16 residues. V lost 3 bases, J lost 3 bases, and 18 bases lay in between. Germline V gene lookup returns CDR1 MGHRA and CDR2 YSYEKL. CDR3 loop: CASSQSPVDSFYEQYF. CDR3 nucleotide sequence: TGCGCCAGCAGCCAGTCCCCAGTAGACAGTTTCTACGAGCAGTACTTC.

This clone occurred a few times. The gene calls are TRBV2 and TRBJ2-6; TRBD1 matches 7 bases. The junction had 3 bases not matched to a gene; V was cut back by 7 bases and J by 0 bases. The CDR3 loop spans 15 amino acids. CDR1 and CDR2 (germline): SNHLY, FYNNEI. The CDR3 is CASKDRPSGANVLTF. DNA for the CDR3: TGTGCCAGCAAGGACAGGCCCTCTGGGGCCAACGTCCTGACTTTC. Combining the CDR3 with reference TRBV2 and TRBJ2-6 gives the whole variable domain EPEVTQTPSHQVTQMGQEVILRCVPISNHLYFYWYRQILGQKVEFLVSFYNNEISEKSEIFDDQFSVERPDGSNFTLKIRSTKLEDSAMYFCASKDRPSGANVLTFGAGSRLTVL.

For the CDR3, the DNA is TGTGCCAGCAGCCGCGGGGGGAACGGTTACGAGCAGTACTTC. It translates to CASSRGGNGYEQYF. V and J are TRBV7-9 and TRBJ2-7; 8 nucleotides line up with TRBD2. Trimming took 5 bases from V and 4 from J; bases not matched to a gene: 7. The V gene's germline CDR1 is SEHNR and CDR2 FQNEAQ (reference sequence). CDR3 length: 14 residues. The full variable domain, its missing parts supplied by reference TRBV7-9 and TRBJ2-7, is DTGVSQNPRHKITKRGQNVTFRCDPISEHNRLYWYRQTLGQGPEFLTYFQNEAQLEKSRLLSDRFSAERPKGSFSTLEIQRTEQGDSAMYLCASSRGGNGYEQYFGPGTRLTVT.

The J gene is TRBJ2-5, the V gene TRBV10-2, with 12 bases aligning to TRBD2. The end of the DNA fits TRBJ2-7 better, so the J call may be wrong. Per the germline V gene, CDR1 is WSHSY and CDR2 is SAAADI. The CDR3 runs to 16 residues. CDR3 sequence: CASSSSTSGGSYEQYF. The CDR3 DNA is TGCGCCAGCAGTTCCTCCACTAGCGGGGGGTCCTACGAGCAGTACTTC.

This clone was seen just once. The V gene is TRBV6-5, the J gene TRBJ2-3, with 7 bases fitting TRBD2. CDR3 size: 12 residues. Germline CDR1 is MNHEY and CDR2 is SVGAGI. Trimming removed 7 bases from V and 11 bases from J; junction bases left unmatched: 9. The CDR3 nucleotides are TGTGCCAGCACCGACTGGGGGGGAAAGCAGTATTTT. It is translated as CASTDWGGKQYF.

In its sample, this clone was seen a few times. This sequence joins TRBV2 and TRBJ2-1; 13 positions agree with TRBD2. V was pared by 8 bases and J by 7 bases, with 8 bases of the junction left unmatched. CDR3 length: 15 amino acids. Germline lookup yields CDR1 SNHLY and CDR2 FYNNEI. The CDR3, as DNA: TGTGCCAGCGGGCGGGGACTAGCGGGGAGTAATGAGCAGTTCTTC. Protein product: CASGRGLAGSNEQFF.

The chain recombines TRBV7-2 with TRBJ2-1; perhaps TRBD2 as D (5 bases). This CDR3 spans 13 amino acids. Looked up from germline, CDR1 is SGHTA and CDR2 is FQGNSA. Trimming took 5 bases from V and 5 from J, leaving 10 bases between them. The chain's CDR3 is CASSARGHNEQFF. The CDR3 nucleotides are TGTGCCAGCAGCGCCCGCGGGCACAATGAGCAGTTCTTC.

The chain has TRBV10-3 and TRBJ2-6, with D possibly matching TRBD1 (6 bases). Germline CDR1 and CDR2: ENHRY and SYGVKD. This CDR3 has 15 amino acids. Trimming removed 4 bases at V and 2 bases at J, with 9 bases between. The CDR3 bases are TGTGCCATCAGTGCACAGGGTACTGGGGCCAACGTCCTGACTTTC. Translating gives CAISAQGTGANVLTF.

The chain employs TRBV20-1 and TRBJ2-3; no firm D call. Germline-derived CDR1 and CDR2 are DFQATT and SNEGSKA (reference sequence). The V end was cut by 3 bases, the J end by 6 bases, with 7 bases between. The CDR3 sequence is 11 residues long. The CDR3: CSASPVDTQYF. The CDR3 DNA sequence: TGCAGTGCTAGTCCAGTGGATACGCAGTATTTT.

This clone showed up just once. V gene TRBV5-1 combines with J gene TRBJ2-1; 7 nucleotides align to TRBD2. The CDR3 runs to 13 residues. The V and J ends lost 4 bases and 5 bases, in that order; junction bases with no gene match: 3. CDR1 and CDR2 from the germline V gene are SGHRS and YFSETQ. CDR3 in DNA: TGCGCCAGCAGCACTGGACTAGACAATGAGCAGTTCTTC. It translates to CASSTGLDNEQFF. Looking up the rest from reference TRBV5-1 and TRBJ2-1 gives the full variable domain: KAGVTQTPRYLIKTRGQQVTLSCSPISGHRSVSWYQQTPGQGLQFLFEYFSETQRNKGNFPGRFSGRQFSNSRSEMNVSTLELGDSALYLCASSTGLDNEQFFGPGTRLTVL.

This chain joins TRBV7-6 and TRBJ2-2; possible D gene TRBD2, 6 bases. The CDR3 runs 16 residues. The germline CDR1 and CDR2 sequences are SGHVS and FNYEAQ. The V end was cut by 1 base, the J end by 3 bases, with 12 bases between. The CDR3 DNA reads TGTGCCAGCAGCTTAGGGCCGGGGGAAGACACCGGGGAGCTGTTTTTT. Encoded protein: CASSLGPGEDTGELFF.

The chain combines TRBV5-4 with TRBJ1-5, with TRBD1 matching 7 bases. Losses at the gene ends were 4 bases for V and 5 bases for J; bases not matched to a gene: 3. Germline lookup yields CDR1 SGHNT and CDR2 YYREEE (reference sequence). CDR3 length: 13 amino acids. The CDR3 DNA reads TGTGCCAGCAGCCTCGGGACAGATCAGCCCCAGCATTTT. This gives the protein CASSLGTDQPQHF. Supplemented by reference TRBV5-4 and TRBJ1-5, the full variable domain reads ETGVTQSPTHLIKTRGQQVTLRCSSQSGHNTVSWYQQALGQGPQFIFQYYREEENGRGNFPPRFSGLQFPNYSSELNVNALELDDSALYLCASSLGTDQPQHFGDGTRLSIL.

The rearrangement links TRBV29-1 to TRBJ2-5; TRBD2 matches 13 bases. Germline V gene data show CDR1 as SQVTM and CDR2 as ANQGSEA. Trimming cost V 4 bases and J 1 base; bases outside gene matches: 3. The CDR3 runs 15 residues. CDR3 in amino acids: CSVALAGGSQETQYF. CDR3 sequence (DNA): TGCAGCGTTGCACTAGCGGGGGGGAGCCAAGAGACCCAGTACTTC.

The rearrangement joins TRBV7-9 to TRBJ2-3; a weak D match, TRBD2 (7 bases). CDR1 is SEHNR and CDR2 is FQNEAQ in the germline V gene (reference sequence). The CDR3 spans 12 residues. CDR3 sequence: CSQGGARDTQYF. The CDR3 bases are TGTTCCCAAGGGGGGGCTAGGGATACGCAGTATTTT.